This T cell receptor beta chain was recorded in a study of beta chain features in type 1 diabetes. This clone has a handful of counts. Its cognate antigen is unknown. Germline trimming cut 3 bases from V and 5 bases from J; bases unmatched to any gene: 3. This CDR3 comprises 14 residues. Germline CDR1 is MDHEN and CDR2 is SYDVKM. Using CD45RO/CCR7/CD25/CD127/CD95/CD27, CD4+ naive, central memory, regulatory and stem cell-like memory cells were sorted. Once sorted, every population was more than 98% pure. Broader study findings: There was a moderate but significant shortening of TCRB CDR3s in all four CD4+ subsets of Type 1 diabetes patients. Sequencing of cDNA might inflate the share of cells that strongly express TCR. In comparison with healthy donors, patients had naive, central memory and Treg TCRB repertoires that appeared more similar.

Expressed TCRB transcripts were sequenced because the isolated RNA had all been reverse transcribed beforehand. Clones were sequenced by immunoSEQ multiplex PCR, and TCRdb holds only the in-frame ones, with some missing. Here the sample spans 160,000 or so clones, approximately 8.7% being singletons. The source material was central memory CD4+ T cells from blood. This receptor was identified in a woman younger than 45 with type 1 diabetes. The chain uses TRBV28 and TRBJ2-2; TRBD2 agrees at 7 bases. The CDR3 nucleotides are TGTGCCAGCAGTTTGATCGGGGGGACCGGGGAGCTGTTTTTT. Protein sequence: CASSLIGGTGELFF.